This T cell receptor beta chain was sequenced in a study of cytomegalovirus exposure and HLA in healthy donors. Study-level findings and limits: Trimming of TCR beta V- and J-genes showed a link, identified in a later analysis, to a missense DCLRE1C variant. TCR beta V segments were, for the most part, productive about 87% or about 30% of the time in an earlier analysis.

V lost 0 bases and J 3 bases, leaving 14 bases between the germline ends. CDR1 and CDR2 (germline): SGHNT, YYREEE (reference sequence). The CDR3 consists of 16 residues. On this clone itself: As yet, its antigen is unknown.

PCR employed 60 Vbeta and 13 Jbeta primers. The table came from immunoSEQ multiplex PCR; TCRdb's copy has only in-frame clones and leaves some out. The repertoire includes roughly 160,000 clones, approximately 88% of them detected once, and 1.2% sits in the top ten. The chain uses TRBV5-4 and TRBJ2-3; D perhaps matches TRBD2 (7 bases). The sequencing sample was made of PBMCs. This clonotype originated in a boy between 2 and 15 years old in good health and CMV-seronegative. The CDR3 loop is CASSLEGGGPTDTQYF. CDR3 in DNA: TGTGCCAGCAGCTTGGAGGGGGGGGGCCCGACAGATACGCAGTATTTT.